The sample holds one count of the clone carrying this TCR beta chain. Its target is unknown. A much larger clone is a single base away; this may be a read error. Germline CDR1 and CDR2: MNHEY and SMNVEV (reference sequence). This CDR3 is built from 16 residues. The data originate from a study of vaccination and CD4 T cells after COVID-19. Study information: Convalescent cases consisted of six males and four females, of whom two were Hispanic.

Once obtained from cultured CD4+ T cells, the DNA was sequenced using the Oncomine TCR Beta short-read assay. Cultured CD4+ T cells were the source of extracted genomic DNA. TCRdb fed the PCR reads into MiXCR, producing one record per CDR3 protein. The repertoire includes a few thousand distinct CDR3 sequences, about 30% of them detected once, and 40% to 60% sits in the top ten. This sample's treatment: roughly ten-day PBMC culture with coronavirus spike peptide pools or control peptides (ViraFEST assay). The sequence was obtained from a human donor who had recovered from COVID-19. The source material was CD4+ T cells from blood, cultured in vitro. The chain carries TRBV27 and TRBJ1-5; TRBD1 might be the D (5 bases). CDR3 region: CASTQRERQGNHPQHF. In DNA form, the CDR3 reads TGTGCCAGCACCCAAAGGGAACGGCAGGGTAATCACCCCCAGCATTTT.